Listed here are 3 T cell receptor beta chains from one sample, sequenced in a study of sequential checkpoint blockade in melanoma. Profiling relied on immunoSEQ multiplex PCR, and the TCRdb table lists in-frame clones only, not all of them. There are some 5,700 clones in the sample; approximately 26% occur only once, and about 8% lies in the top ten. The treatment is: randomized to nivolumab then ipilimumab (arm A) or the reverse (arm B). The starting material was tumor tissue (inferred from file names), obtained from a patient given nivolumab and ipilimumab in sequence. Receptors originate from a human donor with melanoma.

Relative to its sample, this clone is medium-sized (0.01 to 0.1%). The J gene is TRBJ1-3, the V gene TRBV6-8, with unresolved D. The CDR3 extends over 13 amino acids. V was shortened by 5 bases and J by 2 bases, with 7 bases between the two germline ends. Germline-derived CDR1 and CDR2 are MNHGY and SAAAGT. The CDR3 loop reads CASSEAAGNTIYF. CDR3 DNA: TGTGCCAGCAGTGAGGCGGCTGGAAACACCATATATTTT.

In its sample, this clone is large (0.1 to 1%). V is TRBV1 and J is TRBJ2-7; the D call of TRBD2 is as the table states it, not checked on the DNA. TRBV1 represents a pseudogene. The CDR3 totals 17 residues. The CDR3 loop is CTSSHQISGTSVYEQYF. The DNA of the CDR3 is TGCACCAGCAGCCACCAAATCTCCGGGACTAGCGTTTACGAGCAGTACTTC.

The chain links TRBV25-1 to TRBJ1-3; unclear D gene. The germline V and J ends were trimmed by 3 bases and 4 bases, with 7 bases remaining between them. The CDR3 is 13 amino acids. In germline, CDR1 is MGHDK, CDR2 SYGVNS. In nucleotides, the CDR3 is TGTGCCAGCAGTGACCCCCTGGGAAACACCATATATTTT. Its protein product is CASSDPLGNTIYF. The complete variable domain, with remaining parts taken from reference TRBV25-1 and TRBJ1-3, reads EADIYQTPRYLVIGTGKKITLECSQTMGHDKMYWYQQDPGMELHLIHYSYGVNSTEKGDLSSESTVSRIRTEHFPLTLESARPSHTSQYLCASSDPLGNTIYFGEGSWLTVV.